This T cell receptor (beta chain) was sequenced during a study of T cell responses to AZD1222 COVID-19 vaccine. Study results and limitations: At 160-218 and 743-854, vaccine-associated CD4 TCRs were dominant, and they spanned spike. Two doses of AZD1222 preceded a rise in Spike-specific TCR breadth and depth. A mostly white British donor set with more females was recruited, and clonal diversity was possibly underestimated. Researchers took repertoire samples only after the peak T cell response had come.

This clone was seen a handful of times. Its antigen is unknown. This CDR3 region has 15 residues. Germline V gives CDR1 SNHLY, CDR2 FYNNEI. J gave up 1 base and V 3 bases, and 2 bases lay outside the gene matches. The table came from immunoSEQ multiplex PCR; TCRdb's copy has only in-frame clones and leaves some out. This sample carries some 40,000 clones, 60% to 85% of them seen once, and the ten largest clones take 3% to 4%. The specimen was peripheral blood, collected on day 0 of AZD1222 vaccination. This sequence originates from an adult in good health. The V gene is TRBV2, the J gene TRBJ2-2, with TRBD1 matching 7 bases. The CDR3 region is CASSERTGNTGELFF. In DNA form, the CDR3 reads TGTGCCAGCAGTGAGAGGACAGGGAACACCGGGGAGCTGTTTTTT.